This T cell receptor beta chain was profiled in a study of naive and memory T cell subsets. The study, taken as a whole, reports: The RNA method is potentially sensitive to activation and differentiation changes.

The treatment denotes: skin biopsy from PPD injection site in Mantoux-positive individual. TCR cDNA received a 3' ligated oligonucleotide that carried a UMI. Biopsied sites were PPD injections in people with a positive Mantoux test. Input was about 1 to 1000 ng of DNase-treated total RNA without cell sorting. Germline assignment: CDR1 SQVTM and CDR2 ANQGSEA. This CDR3 spans 13 amino acids. Trimming removed 6 bases at V and 4 bases at J, with 15 bases between. This clonotype was counted a few times. The target antigen is unknown. The SP2 primer and nested alpha and beta constant region primers amplified ligated cDNA in four rounds. Reverse transcription of blood and skin TCR RNA was primed at alpha and beta constant regions. TCRdb reprocessed the UMI-ligation and nested PCR reads via MiXCR and lists one record per CDR3 protein. In the table there are 37,000 or so distinct CDR3 sequences, 9.5% to 12% of which are singletons.

Sequencing used skin, obtained from a tuberculin skin test site. The J gene is TRBJ1-1, the V gene TRBV29-1; D unclear. The source is an adult in good health. The CDR3 sequence: CSVTEGGSTEAFF. CDR3 in DNA: TGCAGCGTCACAGAGGGCGGTAGCACTGAAGCTTTCTTT.